One sample yielded the 32 T cell receptor beta chains listed below, sequenced in a study of blood T cells in healthy people across ages (dated by TCRdb to 2014 to 2015). Receptors were amplified or captured by 5' RACE. Sequencing relied on an Illumina HiSeq 2500. A second PCR of roughly 7 to 12 cycles was performed with a sample-barcoded 5' primer and a J-beta primer mix. TCRdb reprocessing: public reads trimmed at Q25 with fastp, clones called with MiXCR, in-frame beta chains kept. Entries are consolidated by CDR3 protein sequence, retaining the most common genes and DNA. For this sample there are 1.5 million to 2 million distinct CDR3 sequences; approximately 30% appear just once. The ten largest clonotypes hold about 8% of the sample. The sequencing input was blood. These receptors were collected from a woman aged 30 to 39 in good health.

The genes are TRBV4-1 and TRBJ2-6, with 8 bases identical to TRBD2. The CDR3 is 18 residues long. Germline V gene data show CDR1 as MGHRA and CDR2 as YSYEKL. Trimming removed 3 bases from V and 6 bases from J; junction bases left unmatched: 13. CDR3 DNA sequence: TGCGCCAGCAGCCAGGCGCGGGGATCGGGGGGGCCGGCCAACGTCCTGACTTTC. Its translation is CASSQARGSGGPANVLTF.

This clonotype was counted between two and nine times. The rearrangement uses TRBV7-3 and TRBJ2-1; the match to TRBD1 covers 7 bases. This CDR3 region has 15 residues. V lost 3 bases, J lost 5 bases, and 7 bases stayed unmatched. Germline assignment: CDR1 SGHTA and CDR2 FQGTGA. The CDR3 here is CASSFSGQTNNEQFF. The CDR3 DNA follows: TGTGCCAGCAGCTTTTCGGGACAGACTAACAATGAGCAGTTCTTC. The full variable domain, with the rest looked up from reference TRBV7-3 and TRBJ2-1, is GAGVSQTPSNKVTEKGKYVELRCDPISGHTALYWYRQSLGQGPEFLIYFQGTGAADDSGLPNDRFFAVRPEGSVSTLKIQRTERGDSAVYLCASSFSGQTNNEQFFGPGTRLTVL.

The rearrangement uses TRBV7-2 and TRBJ1-1; D not resolved. Germline-derived CDR1 and CDR2 are SGHTA and FQGNSA. The ends were cut back, 1 base at V and 1 base at J, with 10 bases in the middle. The CDR3 runs 15 residues. CDR3 DNA sequence: TGTGCCAGCAGCTTAGGTTCTATGGGGAACACTGAAGCTTTCTTT. Translated: CASSLGSMGNTEAFF.

At least ten counts were recorded for this clonotype. The chain joins TRBV6-5 to TRBJ2-6, with D unclear. Germline V lookup: CDR1 MNHEY, CDR2 SVGAGI. Trimming took 7 bases from V and 4 from J, leaving 8 bases between them. This CDR3 contains 13 residues. CDR3 DNA sequence: TGTGCCAGCACCCAGGCCGGGGCCAACGTCCTGACTTTC. The encoded protein is CASTQAGANVLTF.

This clonotype was picked up many times. The rearrangement uses TRBV5-1 and TRBJ2-7; TRBD1 agrees at 9 bases. CDR1 and CDR2 from the germline V gene are SGHRS and YFSETQ. This CDR3 is built from 15 residues. The ends lost 0 bases at V and 4 bases at J; junction bases unmatched: 5. For the CDR3, the DNA is TGCGCCAGCAGCTTGGCCGGGACAGGGAAATACGAGCAGTACTTC. Its protein is CASSLAGTGKYEQYF.

The chain carries TRBV6-2 or TRBV6-3 and TRBJ1-5; D may be TRBD1 (6 bases). Germline values: CDR1 MNHEY, CDR2 SVGEGT. V shed 4 bases and J shed 2 bases, with 9 bases lying between them. This CDR3 is built from 14 residues. The CDR3 DNA is TGTGCCAGCAGTTCCAACAGGGGCAATCAGCCCCAGCATTTT. It codes for CASSSNRGNQPQHF.

With regard to this clonotype: The junction shows a germline mismatch at one end, possibly a read error. This rearrangement joins TRBV7-2 to TRBJ1-5; a weak D match, TRBD1 (5 bases). This CDR3 spans 13 amino acids. In germline, CDR1 is SGHTA, CDR2 FQGNSA. CDR3 amino acids: CANSLHRNQPQHF. In DNA, the CDR3 is TGTGCCAACAGCCTGCACAGGAATCAGCCCCAGCATTTT.

This clonotype occurred a few times. This chain connects TRBV6-6 to TRBJ1-5, with D possibly TRBD1 on 5 matching bases. Germline V lookup: CDR1 MNHNY, CDR2 SVGAGI (reference sequence). The V end lost 7 bases, the J end lost 5 bases, and 12 bases lay between the germline ends. The CDR3 is 13 amino acids. CDR3 in amino acids: CASTTSGYQPQHF. CDR3 coding DNA: TGTGCCAGCACCACGTCAGGGTATCAGCCCCAGCATTTT.

This clonotype was recorded a few times. This sequence joins TRBV5-1 and TRBJ2-7; TRBD1 agrees at 9 bases. The ends lost 0 bases at V and 6 bases at J; junction bases unmatched: 7. CDR3 length: 15 residues. Germline V lookup: CDR1 SGHRS, CDR2 YFSETQ. CDR3 residues: CASSLAITGGIEQYF. CDR3 DNA sequence: TGCGCCAGCAGCTTGGCCATAACAGGGGGCATCGAGCAGTACTTC.

This rearrangement joins TRBV7-9 to TRBJ1-2, with TRBD1 matching over 7 bases. Germline V lookup: CDR1 SEHNR, CDR2 FQNEAQ (reference sequence). V gave up 2 bases and J gave up 7 bases; unmatched junction bases: 10. There are 15 residues in the CDR3. In nucleotides, the CDR3 is TGTGCCAGCAGCTTATTCTCTGCCAGGGGGACTGGCTACACCTTC. Amino acid sequence: CASSLFSARGTGYTF.

CDR3 region: CASSDVRASGSTDTQYF. The CDR3 nucleotides read TGTGCCAGTAGTGACGTTCGGGCTAGCGGGAGCACAGATACGCAGTATTTT. The chain employs TRBV19 and TRBJ2-3; 8 bases line up with TRBD2. Germline V CDR1 and CDR2: LNHDA, SQIVND (reference sequence). The V gene end was trimmed by 5 bases and the J gene end by 0 bases; junction bases not matched to a gene: 10. The CDR3 sequence is 17 residues long.

This clonotype occurred a few times. The genes are TRBV5-1 and TRBJ2-5, with 7 bases identical to TRBD2. CDR3 length equals 16 residues. Per the germline V gene, CDR1 is SGHRS and CDR2 is YFSETQ. J gave up 1 base and V 4 bases, and 10 bases lay outside the gene matches. CDR3 DNA: TGCGCCAGCAGCCTCGGGGGGACGAGAGGCCAAGAGACCCAGTACTTC. This gives the protein CASSLGGTRGQETQYF.

The chain employs TRBV7-2 and TRBJ1-5; TRBD1 is a possible D gene (5 bases). CDR1 is SGHTA and CDR2 is FQGNSA in the germline V gene. Trimming pared 3 bases from V and 7 bases from J, leaving 13 bases between. The CDR3 spans 14 residues. The CDR3 DNA reads TGTGCCAGCAGCTTCGCAGGGAAGGGGCAGCCCCAGCATTTT. This codes for CASSFAGKGQPQHF.

This clonotype was counted between two and nine times. J is TRBJ2-4 and V is TRBV20-1; D uncertain. The CDR3 is 14 amino acids. Trimming removed 6 bases from V and 0 bases from J, with 12 bases in between. The germline V gene has CDR1 DFQATT and CDR2 SNEGSKA (reference sequence). DNA of the CDR3: TGCAGTGCGTGGCTTCCTCTAGCCAAAAACATTCAGTACTTC. It is translated as CSAWLPLAKNIQYF.

This clonotype came up many times. The V and J genes are TRBV10-3 and TRBJ2-1, with 10 bases aligning to TRBD2. The junction had 4 bases not matched to a gene; V was cut back by 11 bases and J by 3 bases. The CDR3 has 13 residues. Germline V lookup: CDR1 ENHRY, CDR2 SYGVKD. The CDR3 region has the DNA TGTGCCGCTAGCGGGGGCGGCTACAATGAGCAGTTCTTC. Translating gives CAASGGGYNEQFF.

This clonotype was detected a few times. The CDR3 DNA sequence: TGCGCCAGCAGGGCCCATACGGGACGGTACAATGAGCAGTTCTTC. This codes for CASRAHTGRYNEQFF. The genes are TRBV10-2 and TRBJ2-1; TRBD1 or TRBD2 may be the D gene (5 bases each). The germline V gene encodes CDR1 WSHSY and CDR2 SAAADI. V gave up 6 bases and J gave up 4 bases, with 16 bases separating them. This CDR3 is built from 15 residues.

This clonotype was observed a single time. The chain joins TRBV7-2 to TRBJ2-1, with TRBD2 matching 9 bases. This CDR3 spans 16 amino acids. CDR1 SGHTA and CDR2 FQGNSA come from the germline V gene. Unmatched junction bases numbered 8, after V lost 0 bases and J lost 8 bases. The chain's CDR3 is CASSLAVGGGGDEQFF. In DNA, the CDR3 is TGTGCCAGCAGCTTAGCAGTTGGCGGGGGGGGCGATGAGCAGTTCTTC.

This clonotype has a handful of counts. This chain connects TRBV5-1 to TRBJ1-6; 9 bases agree with TRBD1. The CDR3 contains 17 residues. Losses at the gene ends were 3 bases for V and 9 bases for J; bases not matched to a gene: 13. Germline CDR1 is SGHRS and CDR2 is YFSETQ. The CDR3 here is CASSSTGGARGGSPLHF. In nucleotides, the CDR3 is TGCGCCAGCAGCTCCACAGGGGGCGCTAGGGGAGGTTCACCCCTCCACTTT.

The sample holds many counts of this clonotype. The rearrangement joins TRBV6-5 to TRBJ2-7; D not resolved. V was cut by 2 bases and J by 2 bases, with 7 bases left in between. The germline gives CDR1 MNHEY, CDR2 SVGAGI. This CDR3 is built from 13 residues. In nucleotides, the CDR3 is TGTGCCAGCAGTTACCGACCAGCCTACGAGCAGTACTTC. It specifies CASSYRPAYEQYF.

This clonotype has more than one count but fewer than ten. DNA of the CDR3: TGTGCCAGCAGTTACTCAACAGGGGGCGAAGGAAAGAGCTCCTACGAGCAGTACTTC. Translation: CASSYSTGGEGKSSYEQYF. The gene calls are TRBV6-2 or TRBV6-3 and TRBJ2-7, with 9 positions matching TRBD1. The trim removed 0 bases at V and 0 bases at J, leaving 12 bases unmatched. The length of the CDR3 is 19 residues. Germline-derived CDR1 and CDR2 are MNHEY and SVGEGT.

This clonotype was seen a single time. A much larger clone is a single base away; this may be a read error. The chain has TRBV29-1 and TRBJ2-5, with a possible D match to TRBD2 (6 bases). CDR1 is SQVTM and CDR2 is ANQGSEA in the germline V gene. The CDR3 has 12 amino acids. The CDR3 sequence is CCVNSGQETQYF. CDR3 bases: TGCTGCGTTAATAGCGGCCAAGAGACCCAGTACTTC.

This clonotype has just a few counts. This chain links TRBV9 with TRBJ2-7; TRBD2 might be the D (6 bases). This CDR3 is 16 amino acids long. V dropped 4 bases and J dropped 5 bases, with 22 bases sitting between them. Per the germline V gene, CDR1 is SGDLS and CDR2 is YYNGEE. CDR3 DNA: TGTGCCAGCAGCCCCGCCGGGCTAGTGGGGGGTAACGAGCAGTACTTC. Residues: CASSPAGLVGGNEQYF.

The rearrangement joins TRBV20-1 to TRBJ2-3; D possibly corresponds to TRBD2 (6 bases). Trimming left V 0 bases short and J 6 bases short, with 16 bases between. The CDR3 totals 15 residues. Germline V gene sequence: CDR1 DFQATT, CDR2 SNEGSKA (reference sequence). In DNA form, the CDR3 reads TGCAGTGCTAGAGATCGTCGCGGGGCTGGCGATACGCAGTATTTT. Translating it yields CSARDRRGAGDTQYF.

This clonotype was found a few times. V and J are TRBV18 and TRBJ2-7, with TRBD2 identical over 12 bases. The length of the CDR3 is 16 residues. V trimming: 3 bases; J trimming: 1 base; junction bases outside the gene matches: 4. Per germline, CDR1 KGHSH and CDR2 LQKENI. The CDR3 protein is CASSPALAGGSYEQYF. CDR3 coding DNA: TGTGCCAGCTCACCTGCACTAGCGGGAGGTTCCTACGAGCAGTACTTC.

The count of this clonotype is one. This chain connects TRBV29-1 to TRBJ2-1; D unresolved. The germline V and J ends were trimmed by 6 bases and 8 bases, with 11 bases remaining between them. This CDR3 region has 11 residues. Germline CDR1 reads SQVTM; CDR2 reads ANQGSEA. The CDR3 loop is CSVLRTYEQFF. CDR3 bases: TGCAGCGTCCTTCGGACCTATGAGCAGTTCTTC.

J is TRBJ2-7 and V is TRBV5-1; 9 nucleotides match TRBD2. The germline CDR1 and CDR2 sequences are SGHRS and YFSETQ. This CDR3 has 14 amino acids. The V gene end was trimmed by 3 bases and the J gene end by 3 bases; junction bases not matched to a gene: 4. This CDR3 reads CASSSSGNYYEQYF. In nucleotides, the CDR3 is TGCGCCAGCAGCTCTAGCGGGAATTACTACGAGCAGTACTTC.

The chain combines TRBV20-1 with TRBJ1-1; tentatively, D is TRBD1 (6 bases). The CDR3 is made up of 13 amino acids. Germline V gene sequence: CDR1 DFQATT, CDR2 SNEGSKA (reference sequence). With 6 bases removed from V and 4 bases from J, the gap between germline ends came to 15 bases. The CDR3 region has the DNA TGCAGTGCGGCCCGGGGAGGGGGCACTGAAGCTTTCTTT. Translation: CSAARGGGTEAFF.

This clonotype was counted ten times or more. The chain uses TRBV7-2 and TRBJ2-3, with 12 positions matching TRBD2. CDR1 is SGHTA and CDR2 is FQGNSA in the germline V gene. The CDR3 contains 16 residues. Trimming removed 4 bases from V and 6 bases from J; junction bases left unmatched: 8. The CDR3 nucleotides read TGTGCCAGCAGCTCCATAAATACTAGCGGGAGGGATACGCAGTATTTT. Its translation is CASSSINTSGRDTQYF.

The chain couples TRBV5-1 to TRBJ2-6; perhaps TRBD1 as D (5 bases). Germline V gene data show CDR1 as SGHRS and CDR2 as YFSETQ. This CDR3 is built from 17 residues. Trimming took 1 base from V and 0 from J, leaving 11 bases between them. The CDR3 protein is CASSLSTGDSGANVLTF. CDR3 nucleotides: TGCGCCAGCAGCTTGTCTACAGGAGACTCTGGGGCCAACGTCCTGACTTTC.

Many counts were recorded for this clonotype. The V and J genes are TRBV28 and TRBJ2-7; 7 nucleotides align to TRBD1. This CDR3 has 14 amino acids. The germline V gene has CDR1 MDHEN and CDR2 SYDVKM. The ends lost 3 bases at V and 3 bases at J; junction bases unmatched: 5. CDR3 loop: CASSLTGQDYEQYF. The CDR3 region has the DNA TGTGCCAGCAGTTTGACCGGACAGGACTACGAGCAGTACTTC. Full variable domain (remainder filled in from reference TRBV28 and TRBJ2-7): DVKVTQSSRYLVKRTGEKVFLECVQDMDHENMFWYRQDPGLGLRLIYFSYDVKMKEKGDIPEGYSVSREKKERFSLILESASTNQTSMYLCASSLTGQDYEQYFGPGTRLTVT.

This clonotype appeared many times. The chain is built from TRBV20-1 and TRBJ2-3; TRBD1 matches 10 bases. Germline trimming cut 0 bases from V and 6 bases from J; bases unmatched to any gene: 6. CDR3 size: 15 residues. CDR1 is DFQATT, CDR2 SNEGSKA, per germline (reference sequence). CDR3 loop: CSARDGTGDLDTQYF. CDR3 nucleotide sequence: TGCAGTGCTAGAGACGGGACAGGGGACCTTGATACGCAGTATTTT.

The chain has TRBV20-1 and TRBJ1-2; D is ambiguous. Germline-derived CDR1 and CDR2 are DFQATT and SNEGSKA (reference sequence). V was trimmed by 6 bases and J by 4 bases, leaving 12 bases between them. The CDR3 consists of 12 residues. CDR3 sequence: CSAASSGYGYTF. The CDR3, as DNA: TGCAGTGCAGCCTCTTCTGGCTATGGCTACACCTTC.